This T cell receptor (beta chain) comes out of a study of monozygotic twins with inflammatory bowel disease. General study points: Diversity of TCRbeta measured by inverse Simpson was lower in IBD patients than in healthy co-twins.

TCRdb reprocessed the 5' RACE reads; each CDR3 protein has one entry and no DNA is given. The sample has 150,000 to 200,000 distinct CDR3 sequences. CDR3 size: 16 residues. Germline-derived CDR1 and CDR2 are LGHDT and YNNKEL (reference sequence). As concerns this clonotype: The antigen is not known.

The chain employs TRBV3-1 and TRBJ2-5; TCRdb reports TRBD1, a call that lacks DNA to check it against. The receptor was isolated from a human donor with ulcerative colitis or Crohn's disease, or a healthy co-twin of an affected twin (not recorded which). Input material: blood. The CDR3 here is CASSQVGQVGGETQYF.